The clone carrying this TCR beta chain was seen a few times. Its antigen remains unknown. This record comes from a study of T cells in Graves' hyperthyroidism and ophthalmopathy. General observations from the study: Most thyroid clonotypes with frequency above 0.001 were detected in blood.

The source material, RNA transcripts, was used to amplify TCR beta CDR3 regions. First-round RT-PCR targeting the TCR CDR3 was performed with the HTBI primer set. MiXCR was run by TCRdb on the multiplex PCR reads, yielding one entry per CDR3 protein. In the table there are a few hundred thousand distinct CDR3 sequences, approximately 14% of which are singletons. Losses at the gene ends were 5 bases for V and 2 bases for J; bases not matched to a gene: 4. The CDR3 runs 15 residues. Germline CDR1 and CDR2: SEHNR and FQNEAQ (reference sequence). The source material was blood. The chain couples TRBV7-9 to TRBJ2-3, with 10 bases fitting TRBD2. The sequence derives from a woman aged 40 to 50 with Graves' hyperthyroidism. CDR3 nucleotide sequence: TGTGCCAGCAGCCCACTAGCGGGACCCACAGATACGCAGTATTTT. The encoded protein is CASSPLAGPTDTQYF.